These 12 T cell receptor beta chains originate from one sample sequenced in a study of lymphopenia after photon versus proton radiotherapy. The data were produced by immunoSEQ multiplex PCR, yet TCRdb's version contains in-frame clones alone and is incomplete. The repertoire holds some 25,000 clones, with 85% to 90% as singletons. The source was peripheral blood, collected from a patient treated with photon-based radiotherapy. Source of these receptors: a man aged 25-40 years with gastric cancer.

The rearrangement joins TRBV6-1 to TRBJ2-7; D may match TRBD1 or TRBD2 (6 bases each). The CDR3 loop spans 15 amino acids. Germline CDR1 reads MNHNS; CDR2 reads SASEGT. The germline V and J ends were trimmed by 5 bases and 3 bases, with 17 bases remaining between them. Here the CDR3 DNA reads TGTGCCAGCAGTCGGGACATCTGGGGGGACTACGAGCAGTACTTC. Its protein is CASSRDIWGDYEQYF.

The V gene is TRBV6-5, the J gene TRBJ1-2; D uncertain. This CDR3 region has 12 residues. V lost 5 bases and J lost 7, with 11 bases in between. Looked up from germline, CDR1 is MNHEY and CDR2 is SVGAGI. CDR3 sequence: CASSPTVGGYTF. The CDR3 bases are TGTGCCAGCAGTCCCACGGTGGGTGGCTACACCTTC.

A few counts support this clone. This chain links TRBV5-1 with TRBJ1-3, with 7 bases that match TRBD1. Losses at the gene ends were 6 bases for V and 2 bases for J; bases not matched to a gene: 8. The CDR3 runs 15 residues. CDR1 is SGHRS and CDR2 is YFSETQ in the germline V gene. The CDR3 region is CASTESGTAGNTIYF. CDR3 in DNA: TGCGCCAGCACGGAAAGCGGGACAGCTGGAAACACCATATATTTT.

The chain recombines TRBV27 with TRBJ2-7; D is possibly TRBD1 or TRBD2 (6 bases each). The CDR3 sequence is 13 residues long. V lost 5 bases to trimming and J lost 4 bases, with 12 bases between them. Germline V gene data show CDR1 as MNHEY and CDR2 as SMNVEV (reference sequence). CDR3 sequence: CASSRRGKYEQYF. Here the CDR3 DNA reads TGTGCCAGCAGTAGGAGGGGGAAATACGAGCAGTACTTC.

The chain combines TRBV13 with TRBJ1-1; D gene uncertain. Germline lookup yields CDR1 PRHDT and CDR2 FYEKMQ (reference sequence). V was clipped by 1 base and J by 0 bases, with 12 bases between them. The CDR3 has 16 residues. The CDR3 DNA sequence: TGTGCCAGCAGCTTAGTTGGCAGTATTATGAACACTGAAGCTTTCTTT. This sequence encodes CASSLVGSIMNTEAFF.

The CDR3 sequence is CASSLADRDDSPLHF. The DNA of the CDR3 is TGTGCCAGCAGCTTGGCCGACAGGGATGATTCACCCCTCCACTTT. This chain joins TRBV5-6 and TRBJ1-6; 7 nucleotides line up with TRBD1. This CDR3 is 15 amino acids long. Germline V CDR1 and CDR2: SGHDT, YYEEEE. Unmatched junction bases numbered 5, after V lost 0 bases and J lost 8 bases.

The rearrangement joins TRBV5-5 to TRBJ2-1; D might be TRBD1 or TRBD2, each matching 5 bases. V gave up 1 base and J gave up 15 bases, with 17 bases separating them. CDR3 size: 13 residues. The germline gives CDR1 SGHKS, CDR2 YYEKEE (reference sequence). CDR3 nucleotides: TGTGCCAGCAGCTTGATGATGGGGGATACATCGTTCTTC. Translation: CASSLMMGDTSFF. Full variable domain (rest looked up from reference TRBV5-5 and TRBJ2-1): DAGVTQSPTHLIKTRGQQVTLRCSPISGHKSVSWYQQVLGQGPQFIFQYYEKEERGRGNFPDRFSARQFPNYSSELNVNALLLGDSALYLCASSLMMGDTSFFGPGTRLTVL.

The CDR3 DNA reads TGCGCCAGCAGCCCGGAGACTAGCGGGGGCCTTAGCACAGATACGCAGTATTTT. Its translation: CASSPETSGGLSTDTQYF. The V call is TRBV5-1, the J call TRBJ2-3, with 12 bases identical to TRBD2. Trimming at V came to 4 bases and at J to 0 bases, leaving 9 bases not matched to a gene. There are 18 residues in the CDR3. Germline-derived CDR1 and CDR2 are SGHRS and YFSETQ. The full variable domain, completed using reference TRBV5-1 and TRBJ2-3, is KAGVTQTPRYLIKTRGQQVTLSCSPISGHRSVSWYQQTPGQGLQFLFEYFSETQRNKGNFPGRFSGRQFSNSRSEMNVSTLELGDSALYLCASSPETSGGLSTDTQYFGPGTRLTVL.

Note on this clone: Other nucleotide sequences from this sample produce the same CDR3. The chain has TRBV6-1 and TRBJ1-2; D remains unclear. CDR1 is MNHNS and CDR2 is SASEGT in the germline V gene. Trimming shortened V by 5 bases and J by 4 bases, and 5 bases separated the two germline ends. The CDR3 has 11 residues. Written as DNA, the CDR3 is TGTGCCAGCAGTATTCCCTATGGCTACACCTTC. It codes for CASSIPYGYTF.

The chain has TRBV7-8 and TRBJ2-3, with D unresolved. The CDR3 loop spans 11 amino acids. Trimming took off 2 bases at V and 7 bases at J, with 4 bases between the two ends. Per germline, CDR1 SGHVS and CDR2 FQNEAQ. The CDR3 here is CASSLTNTQYF. The CDR3 bases are TGTGCCAGCAGCTTAACGAATACGCAGTATTTT.

The chain carries TRBV5-6 and TRBJ1-1; 7 bases align to TRBD1. After removal of 4 bases from V and 2 bases from J, the junction contained 5 bases not matched to a gene. Germline V gene data show CDR1 as SGHDT and CDR2 as YYEEEE. The CDR3 extends over 14 amino acids. CDR3 sequence (DNA): TGTGCCAGCAGCACTGGGACAGCTAACACTGAAGCTTTCTTT. Translated: CASSTGTANTEAFF.

J is TRBJ1-4 and V is TRBV5-1, with TRBD1 as a possible D gene (6 bases). V was trimmed by 0 bases and J by 5 bases, leaving 14 bases between them. This CDR3 spans 16 amino acids. The V gene's germline CDR1 is SGHRS and CDR2 YFSETQ. The CDR3 region has the DNA TGCGCCAGCAGCTTGGATACGGGGGCGATGAATGAAAAACTGTTTTTT. Translating gives CASSLDTGAMNEKLFF.